This is a list of T cell receptor beta chains from one sample in a study of shared clonotypes between healthy human individuals. Sequencing used immunoSEQ multiplex PCR; TCRdb keeps in-frame clones, though not all of them. The sample carries a few million clones, approximately 94% recorded once. Input material: naive CD4+ T cells sorted from blood. These receptors all come from a young man in good health. Both conserved end residues are part of each CDR3. A D gene is named only where the DNA matches it firmly. Size is stated for part of the rows, as once, few or many counts, or as a class when the clone is expanded.

D	J	V	size	CDR3	DNA
TRBD1	TRBJ2-7	TRBV18	NA	CASSPPQGKYEQYF	TGTGCCAGCTCACCCCCACAGGGGAAGTACGAGCAGTACTTC
NA	TRBJ2-5	TRBV28	NA	CASSSEARRQYF	TGTGCCAGCAGTTCCGAAGCCCGTAGACAGTACTTC
NA	TRBJ1-3	TRBV2	NA	CASSGQDGYSGNTIYF	TGTGCCAGCAGTGGCCAGGACGGTTACTCTGGAAACACCATATATTTT
NA	TRBJ2-3	TRBV5-4	once	CAKGLKGTDTQYF	TGTGCCAAGGGGTTGAAGGGGACAGATACGCAGTATTTT
NA	TRBJ2-1	TRBV11-2	NA	CASSVLVEQFF	TGTGCCAGCAGCGTACTAGTTGAGCAGTTCTTC
NA	TRBJ1-1	TRBV7-9	NA	CASSFKQMNTEAFF	TGTGCCAGCAGCTTCAAGCAAATGAACACTGAAGCTTTCTTT
TRBD1	TRBJ2-3	TRBV19	NA	CASSIGTGGTDTQYF	TGTGCCAGTAGTATCGGGACAGGCGGCACAGATACGCAGTATTTT
TRBD1	TRBJ2-2	TRBV6-5	NA	CASSRQGVGELFF	TGTGCCAGCAGTCGACAGGGGGTCGGGGAGCTGTTTTTT
TRBD2	TRBJ2-2	TRBV27	NA	CASSLFPSGGAGELFF	TGTGCCAGCAGTTTATTTCCTAGCGGGGGGGCCGGGGAGCTGTTTTTT
TRBD2	TRBJ2-1	TRBV28	NA	CASIAASGGARNEQFF	TGTGCCAGCATCGCAGCTAGCGGGGGGGCCCGAAATGAGCAGTTCTTC
TRBD2	TRBJ2-5	TRBV6-1	NA	CASSLSGETQYF	TGTGCCAGCAGTCTTAGCGGGGAGACCCAGTACTTC
NA	TRBJ1-2	TRBV11-3	NA	CASSSAGLGYTF	TGTGCCAGCAGCTCCGCAGGGTTGGGCTACACCTTC
NA	TRBJ2-1	TRBV7-2	NA	CASSESPQANEQFF	TGTGCCAGCAGCGAATCACCCCAGGCCAATGAGCAGTTCTTC
NA	TRBJ2-1	TRBV7-9	NA	CASSPITYYNEQFF	TGTGCCAGCAGCCCAATAACCTACTACAATGAGCAGTTCTTC
NA	TRBJ2-3	TRBV20-1	NA	CSGGLADTQYF	TGCAGCGGGGGGCTAGCAGATACGCAGTATTTT
NA	TRBJ2-5	TRBV30	NA	CAWSGPPGGETQYF	TGTGCCTGGAGTGGCCCCCCAGGAGGGGAGACCCAGTACTTC
TRBD1	TRBJ2-3	TRBV7-9	NA	CASSGRQGGLSSTDTQYF	TGTGCCAGCAGCGGCAGACAGGGTGGCCTTTCTAGCACAGATACGCAGTATTTT
TRBD2	TRBJ2-3	TRBV29-1	NA	CSVKREQTDTQYF	TGCAGCGTTAAGCGGGAGCAGACAGATACGCAGTATTTT
TRBD1	TRBJ1-3	TRBV6-6	NA	CASKIGTGSGNTIYF	TGTGCCAGCAAGATCGGGACAGGCTCTGGAAACACCATATATTTT
NA	TRBJ2-7	TRBV2	NA	CASSGQDAFYEQYF	TGTGCCAGCAGTGGACAGGACGCCTTCTACGAGCAGTACTTC
TRBD2	TRBJ2-7	TRBV18	NA	CASSPSGGPYEQYF	TGTGCCAGCTCACCTAGCGGGGGGCCCTACGAGCAGTACTTC
NA	TRBJ2-7	TRBV11-2	NA	CASETGTIPYEQYF	TGTGCCAGCGAAACCGGAACCATTCCCTACGAGCAGTACTTC
TRBD2	TRBJ2-1	TRBV28	NA	CAVSGASGGHNEQFF	TGTGCCGTTTCCGGGGCTAGCGGGGGCCACAATGAGCAGTTCTTC
NA	TRBJ1-3	TRBV4-1	NA	CASSHGPGKTGNTIYF	TGCGCCAGCAGCCATGGACCGGGAAAGACAGGAAACACCATATATTTT
NA	TRBJ2-7	TRBV2	NA	CASSVGRGSNYEQYF	TGTGCCAGCAGTGTGGGCAGGGGATCAAACTACGAGCAGTACTTC
NA	TRBJ2-3	TRBV21-1	NA	CASCPSLAGNADTQYF	TGTGCCAGCTGCCCCTCTCTAGCGGGAAATGCGGATACGCAGTATTTT
NA	TRBJ1-1	TRBV5-1	few	CASRGANTEAFF	TGCGCCAGCAGAGGAGCAAACACTGAAGCTTTCTTT
NA	TRBJ1-1	TRBV30	NA	CAWRYGLGSNTEAFF	TGTGCCTGGAGATATGGGCTGGGATCTAACACTGAAGCTTTCTTT
TRBD1	TRBJ1-4	TRBV14	NA	CASSQSGQGNEKLFF	TGTGCCAGCAGCCAATCGGGACAGGGGAATGAAAAACTGTTTTTT
NA	TRBJ1-1	TRBV28	NA	CASSPPGLPRGAFF	TGTGCCAGCAGTCCTCCGGGACTGCCGCGGGGAGCTTTCTTT
TRBD2	TRBJ2-2	TRBV6-5	NA	CASRASGNTGELFF	TGTGCCAGCAGGGCTAGCGGGAACACCGGGGAGCTGTTTTTT
TRBD1	TRBJ2-7	TRBV5-1	NA	CASSLAGTAYEQYF	TGCGCCAGCAGCTTGGCGGGGACAGCCTACGAGCAGTACTTC
NA	TRBJ1-2	TRBV5-8	NA	CASSFSRDQGYTF	TGTGCCAGCAGCTTCAGCCGGGACCAGGGTTACACCTTC